This TCR beta chain was captured in a study of T-cell memory formation after mild COVID-19. The germline gives CDR1 LGHNA, CDR2 YNFKEQ. The germline V and J ends were trimmed by 0 bases and 6 bases, with 11 bases remaining between them. This CDR3 contains 14 residues. TCRdb processed the 5' RACE reads anew with MiXCR; each CDR3 protein has one entry. This table has over 10,000 distinct CDR3 sequences, 15% to 20% appearing once. Points on this clonotype: Its specificity is unknown.

General study points: Clones contracting day 15 to 85 were balanced CD4/CD8; later expanders leaned CD4+. Mainly CM and EM harbored the contracting CD4+ clones; mainly EMRA harbored the CD8+ ones.

Material for sequencing was PBMCs or a T cell subset sorted from them (not recorded which). J is TRBJ1-2 and V is TRBV4-2, with D tentatively TRBD1 (5 bases). This TCR came from a man aged 18 to 35 who had mild COVID-19 (a few samples of this study predate the infection). Cell type and time point are not known. CDR3 nucleotides: TGTGCCAGCAGCCAAGACCGTGGGGGGGATGGCTACACCTTC. This sequence encodes CASSQDRGGDGYTF.